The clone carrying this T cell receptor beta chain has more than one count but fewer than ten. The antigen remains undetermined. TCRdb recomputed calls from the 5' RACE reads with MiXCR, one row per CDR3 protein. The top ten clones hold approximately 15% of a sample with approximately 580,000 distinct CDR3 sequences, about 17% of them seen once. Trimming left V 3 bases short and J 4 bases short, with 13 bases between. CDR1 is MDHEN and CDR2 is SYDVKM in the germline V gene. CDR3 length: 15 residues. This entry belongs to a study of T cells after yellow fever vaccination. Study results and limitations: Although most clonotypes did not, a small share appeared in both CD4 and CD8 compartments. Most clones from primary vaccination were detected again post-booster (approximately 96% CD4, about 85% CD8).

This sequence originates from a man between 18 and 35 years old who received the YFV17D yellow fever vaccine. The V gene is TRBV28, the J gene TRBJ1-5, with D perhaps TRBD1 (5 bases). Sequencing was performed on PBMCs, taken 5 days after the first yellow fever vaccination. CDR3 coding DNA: TGTGCCAGCAGTTTTGGGGACGTGTGGAATCAGCCCCAGCATTTT. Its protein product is CASSFGDVWNQPQHF.